Listed below are T cell receptor beta chains from one sample, sequenced in a study of blood T cell repertoires in COVID-19. Profiling relied on immunoSEQ multiplex PCR, and the TCRdb table lists in-frame clones only, not all of them. The sample has about 140,000 clones, 88% seen once; the top ten hold 8% to 11%. Material for sequencing was peripheral blood. These receptors came from a man aged 55 to 70 with active or convalescent COVID-19. The CDR3 runs from the conserved cysteine through the conserved F or W. The D gene is left open where the match is weak. Some rows mark clone size as missing; the rest say once, few, many or name a class of expanded clone.

clone_size	d_call	v_call	j_call	cdr3_length	cdr3_aa	cdr3_nt
-	TRBD1	TRBV14	TRBJ1-2	13	CASSQVNRGGYTF	TGTGCCAGCAGCCAAGTTAACAGGGGTGGCTACACCTTC
-	TRBD2	TRBV19	TRBJ2-7	16	CASSDRWTSGSYEQYF	TGTGCCAGTTCGGATAGGTGGACTAGCGGATCCTACGAGCAGTACTTC
-	-	TRBV19	TRBJ2-5	12	CASSIEKQIQYF	TGTGCCAGTAGTATAGAAAAACAGATTCAGTACTTC
-	TRBD1	TRBV7-9	TRBJ1-2	14	CASSLVGTGFGYTF	TGTGCCAGCAGCTTAGTCGGGACAGGGTTCGGCTACACCTTC
-	-	TRBV5-6	TRBJ2-2	16	CASSYGGTPFTGELFF	TGTGCCAGCAGTTACGGGGGAACCCCTTTTACCGGGGAGCTGTTTTTT
-	TRBD1	TRBV28	TRBJ1-2	14	CAAREGAAIHGYTF	TGTGCTGCACGGGAGGGGGCAGCTATTCATGGCTACACCTTC
-	TRBD2	TRBV28	TRBJ2-1	20	CASSLGFGGAGLAGENEQFF	TGTGCCAGCAGTCTAGGGTTTGGGGGGGCAGGACTAGCCGGAGAAAATGAGCAGTTCTTC
-	-	TRBV29-1	TRBJ2-1	13	CSAAGYSYNEQFF	TGCAGCGCCGCAGGGTACTCCTACAATGAGCAGTTCTTC
-	-	TRBV20-1	TRBJ1-5	14	CSASAGRGGQPQHF	TGCAGTGCTAGTGCAGGCAGGGGCGGTCAGCCCCAGCATTTT
-	TRBD2	TRBV5-8	TRBJ2-4	18	CASSLVLGKGTTKNIQYF	TGTGCCAGCAGCTTGGTTCTCGGCAAAGGGACTACCAAAAACATTCAGTACTTC
once	-	TRBV7-9	TRBJ1-1	14	CASSLRGAYTEAFF	TGTGCCAGCAGCCTTCGGGGGGCATACACTGAAGCTTTCTTT
-	-	TRBV3-1/TRBV3-2	TRBJ2-7	14	CASSQAGVSYEQYF	TGTGCCAGCAGCCAAGCAGGGGTCTCCTACGAGCAGTACTTC
few	-	TRBV4-1	TRBJ1-3	17	CASSLGSIQGYGNTIYF	TGCGCCAGCAGCCTAGGTAGCATACAGGGATATGGAAACACCATATATTTT
-	-	TRBV18	TRBJ2-1	16	CASSTQGPGMVGEQFF	TGTGCCAGCTCAACACAGGGTCCAGGGATGGTAGGTGAGCAGTTCTTC
-	-	TRBV28	TRBJ2-1	16	CASSLWEASFYNEQFF	TGTGCCAGCAGTTTATGGGAGGCTAGCTTTTACAATGAGCAGTTCTTC
few	TRBD1	TRBV5-1	TRBJ2-3	14	CASSIGQGADTQYF	TGCGCCAGCAGCATTGGACAGGGCGCAGATACGCAGTATTTT
-	-	TRBV19	TRBJ1-5	16	CASNPSDWHSNQPQHF	TGTGCCAGTAACCCCAGCGATTGGCATAGCAATCAGCCCCAGCATTTT
-	-	TRBV7-9	TRBJ1-2	15	CASLSSGKSSDGYTF	TGTGCCAGCCTTTCGTCGGGGAAATCGTCGGATGGCTACACCTTC
-	TRBD1	TRBV30	TRBJ2-2	15	CAWSPGTGPTGELFF	TGTGCCTGGAGTCCCGGGACAGGGCCCACCGGGGAGCTGTTTTTT
-	TRBD1	TRBV25-1	TRBJ2-3	14	CASSGGQVGHTQYF	TGTGCCAGCAGTGGAGGACAGGTTGGTCATACGCAGTATTTT
-	-	TRBV27	TRBJ2-2	15	CASSRRTQNTGELFF	TGTGCCAGCAGTAGGCGGACACAGAACACCGGGGAGCTGTTTTTT
-	TRBD2	TRBV19	TRBJ2-1	14	CASGTSGTYNEQFF	TGTGCCAGTGGTACTAGCGGTACCTACAATGAGCAGTTCTTC
-	-	TRBV9	TRBJ2-7	15	CASSEQGKSTYEQYF	TGTGCCAGCAGCGAGCAGGGGAAGTCCACCTACGAGCAGTACTTC
-	-	TRBV19	TRBJ1-2	12	CASSLQGYGYTF	TGTGCCAGTAGTCTACAGGGCTATGGCTACACCTTC
-	-	TRBV5-4	TRBJ2-3	15	CASSLDRSSTDTQYF	TGTGCCAGCAGCTTGGACAGATCAAGCACAGATACGCAGTATTTT
few	TRBD1	TRBV6-5	TRBJ2-7	13	CASSSGQGYEQYF	TGTGCCAGCAGTTCCGGACAGGGCTACGAGCAGTACTTC
-	-	TRBV11-2	TRBJ2-5	11	CASSLGLLMYF	TGTGCCAGCAGCTTAGGCCTTCTAATGTACTTC
-	TRBD1	TRBV7-9	TRBJ2-7	14	CASSLARGRDEQYF	TGTGCCAGCAGCTTAGCCAGGGGGCGGGACGAGCAGTACTTC
-	TRBD1	TRBV27	TRBJ1-2	17	CASSLSGTGFFNYGYTF	TGTGCCAGCAGTTTATCGGGGACAGGGTTTTTTAACTATGGCTACACCTTC
-	TRBD1	TRBV3-1/TRBV3-2	TRBJ2-7	15	CASSQDNRGVDEQYF	TGTGCCAGCAGCCAAGATAACAGGGGGGTAGACGAGCAGTACTTC
few	TRBD2	TRBV5-8	TRBJ2-2	15	CASSRTSGSNGELFF	TGTGCCAGCAGCCGGACTAGCGGGAGTAACGGGGAGCTGTTTTTT
-	-	TRBV11-2	TRBJ2-1	13	CASSHSYYNEQFF	TGTGCCAGCAGCCACTCCTATTACAATGAGCAGTTCTTC
-	-	TRBV7-9	TRBJ2-7	13	CASSPRDLFEQYF	TGTGCCAGCAGCCCCCGGGACTTATTCGAGCAGTACTTC
-	-	TRBV6-5	TRBJ1-4	15	CASRKGDARNEKLFF	TGTGCCAGCAGGAAGGGGGACGCACGTAATGAAAAACTGTTTTTT
-	-	TRBV28	TRBJ1-6	14	CASSLGHLNSPLHF	TGTGCCAGCAGTTTGGGACACTTAAATTCACCCCTCCACTTT
-	TRBD1	TRBV19	TRBJ1-5	18	CASTSRGTGRNSNQPQHF	TGTGCCAGTACCTCTCGAGGGACAGGGAGGAATAGCAATCAGCCCCAGCATTTT
-	TRBD1	TRBV3-1/TRBV3-2	TRBJ2-1	13	CASSQDDRAEQFF	TGTGCCAGCAGCCAAGACGACAGGGCTGAGCAGTTCTTC
few	-	TRBV7-3	TRBJ2-5	22	CASSLGYSGLGVDVTSDETQYF	TGTGCCAGCAGCTTAGGATATAGCGGTTTGGGGGTAGACGTAACATCGGATGAGACCCAGTACTTC
-	TRBD1	TRBV2	TRBJ2-5	15	CASSSGQLYQETQYF	TGTGCCAGCAGTTCGGGACAGCTTTACCAAGAGACCCAGTACTTC
-	-	TRBV9	TRBJ2-7	15	CASSVGGGLTYEQYF	TGTGCCAGCAGCGTGGGTGGGGGCCTCACCTACGAGCAGTACTTC
once	-	TRBV29-1	TRBJ1-1	13	CSVAWTGWTEAFF	TGCAGCGTTGCCTGGACGGGGTGGACTGAAGCTTTCTTT
-	TRBD2	TRBV19	TRBJ2-7	14	CASSISAGDLEQYF	TGTGCCAGTAGTATCTCCGCGGGAGACCTCGAGCAGTACTTC
-	-	TRBV5-8	TRBJ1-2	14	CASSPGTAAGGYTF	TGTGCCAGCAGCCCTGGAACGGCCGCGGGTGGCTACACCTTC
-	TRBD1	TRBV4-3	TRBJ2-2	17	CASSRDRVYTNTGELFF	TGCGCCAGCAGCCGGGACAGGGTGTATACGAACACCGGGGAGCTGTTTTTT
-	-	TRBV15	TRBJ1-2	14	CATSRDQGRYGYTF	TGTGCCACCAGCAGAGATCAAGGGAGGTATGGCTACACCTTC
-	-	TRBV6-5	TRBJ1-3	14	CASSYSLGGNTIYF	TGTGCCAGCAGTTACTCACTGGGCGGAAACACCATATATTTT